Below, 28 T cell receptor beta chains from the same sample are listed, as sequenced in a study of T cell responses to AZD1222 COVID-19 vaccine. Assay used: immunoSEQ multiplex PCR; TCRdb lists only in-frame clones, some missing. Of some 130,000 clones detected, about nine tenths appear once; the ten largest clones hold about 8.3%. Sample: peripheral blood, taken on day 0 of AZD1222 vaccination. These receptors were collected from an adult in good health.

J is TRBJ1-1 and V is TRBV6-5; tentatively, D is TRBD1 (5 bases). The germline gives CDR1 MNHEY, CDR2 SVGAGI. The CDR3 is 13 residues long. The V end lost 6 bases, the J end lost 0 bases, and 8 bases lay between the germline ends. CDR3 coding DNA: TGTGCCAGCAGGAACAGGTTGAACACTGAAGCTTTCTTT. The encoded protein is CASRNRLNTEAFF.

This clone was detected a few times. V and J are TRBV6-6 and TRBJ2-7, with D perhaps matching TRBD2 (5 bases). Trimming pared 6 bases from V and 3 bases from J, leaving 12 bases between. CDR1 MNHNY and CDR2 SVGAGI come from the germline V gene (reference sequence). This CDR3 comprises 13 residues. In DNA form, the CDR3 reads TGTGCCAGCAGCGACGGACTTCGCTACGAGCAGTACTTC. Translating gives CASSDGLRYEQYF.

V usage is TRBV9 and J usage is TRBJ2-7, with TRBD1 as a possible D gene (6 bases). V dropped 0 bases and J dropped 2 bases, with 12 bases sitting between them. CDR3 length: 15 residues. Germline CDR1 and CDR2: SGDLS and YYNGEE. The CDR3 nucleotides are TGTGCCAGCAGCGTAGAACAGGGTCCGACCTACGAGCAGTACTTC. It translates to CASSVEQGPTYEQYF.

The rearrangement uses TRBV7-2 and TRBJ1-2; 7 positions match TRBD1. V lost 2 bases and J lost 4; bases outside the gene matches: 7. Germline CDR1 SGHTA, CDR2 FQGNSA. The CDR3 length is 15 residues. The CDR3 here is CASSLPTGVGYGYTF. The CDR3 DNA follows: TGTGCCAGCAGCTTACCCACAGGGGTAGGCTATGGCTACACCTTC. Complete variable domain (other parts from reference TRBV7-2 and TRBJ1-2): GAGVSQSPSNKVTEKGKDVELRCDPISGHTALYWYRQSLGQGLEFLIYFQGNSAPDKSGLPSDRFSAERTGGSVSTLTIQRTQQEDSAVYLCASSLPTGVGYGYTFGSGTRLTVV.

The chain carries TRBV29-1 and TRBJ2-7, with 12 bases that match TRBD1. This CDR3 has 13 residues. The ends lost 7 bases at V and 6 bases at J; junction bases unmatched: 7. Per the germline V gene, CDR1 is SQVTM and CDR2 is ANQGSEA. In DNA, the CDR3 is TGCAGCGGGATGGGACAGGGGGCGTTCGAGCAGTACTTC. Its translation is CSGMGQGAFEQYF.

The chain recombines TRBV5-1 with TRBJ2-1; the match to TRBD2 covers 8 bases. Germline V gene data show CDR1 as SGHRS and CDR2 as YFSETQ. J gave up 2 bases and V 5 bases, and 6 bases lay outside the gene matches. The CDR3 length is 15 residues. For the CDR3, the DNA is TGCGCCAGCAGGGTTGGCGGGGGGACCTACAATGAGCAGTTCTTC. This codes for CASRVGGGTYNEQFF.

The genes are TRBV5-8 and TRBJ2-1; 9 nucleotides match TRBD1. Germline lookup yields CDR1 SGHTS and CDR2 YDEGEE. V lost 4 bases to trimming and J lost 8 bases; unmatched junction nucleotides: 7. The CDR3 runs to 14 residues. This CDR3 reads CASSPRDRVDEQFF. In nucleotides, the CDR3 is TGTGCCAGCAGCCCCCGGGACAGGGTTGATGAGCAGTTCTTC. Filled out from reference TRBV5-8 and TRBJ2-1, the complete variable domain reads EAGVTQSPTHLIKTRGQQATLRCSPISGHTSVYWYQQALGLGLQFLLWYDEGEERNRGNFPPRFSGRQFPNYSSELNVNALELEDSALYLCASSPRDRVDEQFFGPGTRLTVL.

The J gene is TRBJ2-3, the V gene TRBV4-2, with 12 bases that match TRBD2. Germline loops: CDR1 LGHNA, CDR2 YNFKEQ. After removal of 1 base from V and 6 bases from J, the junction contained 2 bases not matched to a gene. CDR3 size: 15 residues. The CDR3 DNA reads as TGTGCCAGCAGCCAAGCTAGCGGGGGGGACGATACGCAGTATTTT. Protein sequence: CASSQASGGDDTQYF.

The rearrangement links TRBV19 to TRBJ1-1; possibly TRBD1 for D (6 bases). Germline loops: CDR1 LNHDA, CDR2 SQIVND (reference sequence). The CDR3 spans 14 residues. Trimming cost V 7 bases and J 0 bases, with 12 bases left between them. CDR3 sequence (DNA): TGTGCCAGTACCACACAGGGAGTGAACACTGAAGCTTTCTTT. It specifies CASTTQGVNTEAFF.

The V call is TRBV5-1, the J call TRBJ1-4; 10 bases line up with TRBD1. The ends lost 4 bases at V and 5 bases at J; junction bases unmatched: 8. In germline, CDR1 is SGHRS, CDR2 YFSETQ. The CDR3 totals 16 residues. The CDR3 reads CASSPSLTGGNEKLFF. The CDR3 DNA follows: TGCGCCAGCAGCCCCAGCCTGACAGGGGGCAATGAAAAACTGTTTTTT.

This chain joins TRBV6-6 and TRBJ1-1; TRBD1 agrees at 10 bases. The CDR3 is made up of 14 amino acids. Trimming removed 6 bases from V and 4 bases from J; junction bases left unmatched: 5. CDR1 and CDR2 (germline): MNHNY, SVGAGI (reference sequence). The CDR3 here is CASSPGQGGTEAFF. Here the CDR3 DNA reads TGTGCCAGCAGCCCCGGACAGGGGGGCACTGAAGCTTTCTTT.

This sequence joins TRBV9 and TRBJ2-7; 7 bases match TRBD1. From germline, CDR1 is SGDLS and CDR2 YYNGEE. This CDR3 is built from 16 residues. The trim removed 4 bases at V and 2 bases at J, leaving 12 bases unmatched. CDR3 sequence reads: CASSPSAGTDTYEQYF. CDR3 sequence (DNA): TGTGCCAGCAGCCCCAGTGCCGGGACAGACACCTACGAGCAGTACTTC. Full variable domain (outside the CDR3, taken from reference TRBV9 and TRBJ2-7): DSGVTQTPKHLITATGQRVTLRCSPRSGDLSVYWYQQSLDQGLQFLIQYYNGEERAKGNILERFSAQQFPDLHSELNLSSLELGDSALYFCASSPSAGTDTYEQYFGPGTRLTVT.

CDR3: CAISQGAGSPLHF. The CDR3 coding sequence is TGTGCCATCTCACAGGGGGCTGGATCACCCCTCCACTTT. The genes are TRBV10-3 and TRBJ1-6; TRBD1 matches at 9 bases. The J segment lost 10 bases and the V segment lost 8 bases, leaving 6 bases of the junction unmatched. CDR1 ENHRY and CDR2 SYGVKD come from the germline V gene. This CDR3 is 13 amino acids long.

This clone was observed once. The genes are TRBV9 and TRBJ2-1; possible D gene TRBD2, 7 bases. V dropped 3 bases and J dropped 7 bases, with 17 bases sitting between them. Per the germline V gene, CDR1 is SGDLS and CDR2 is YYNGEE. The CDR3 has 15 residues. CDR3 in amino acids: CASSETGGQGNEQFF. Written as DNA, the CDR3 is TGTGCCAGCAGCGAAACGGGGGGCCAGGGTAATGAGCAGTTCTTC. Full variable domain (outside the CDR3, taken from reference TRBV9 and TRBJ2-1): DSGVTQTPKHLITATGQRVTLRCSPRSGDLSVYWYQQSLDQGLQFLIQYYNGEERAKGNILERFSAQQFPDLHSELNLSSLELGDSALYFCASSETGGQGNEQFFGPGTRLTVL.

The rearrangement links TRBV7-3 to TRBJ2-2, with D perhaps TRBD2 (5 bases). The CDR3 totals 13 residues. CDR1 and CDR2 (germline): SGHTA, FQGTGA. Trimming took 5 bases from V and 6 from J, leaving 10 bases between them. As DNA, the CDR3 is TGTGCCAGCAGCCCAGGACTGTCCGGGGAGCTGTTTTTT. Translation gives CASSPGLSGELFF.

This clone was counted a single time. J is TRBJ2-1 and V is TRBV18; D perhaps matches TRBD1 (5 bases). This CDR3 has 13 amino acids. Germline CDR1 KGHSH, CDR2 LQKENI. V shed 4 bases and J shed 9 bases, with 13 bases lying between them. The CDR3 bases are TGTGCCAGCTCACGGAGCAGGGCGGCTGAGCAGTTCTTC. It specifies CASSRSRAAEQFF.

The chain has TRBV7-9 and TRBJ2-7; tentatively, D is TRBD1 (6 bases). The CDR3 is 13 residues long. Between the trimmed V and J ends, which lost 3 bases and 6 bases, there was a span of 12 bases. Germline CDR1 is SEHNR and CDR2 is FQNEAQ (reference sequence). CDR3 sequence (DNA): TGTGCCAGCAGCTTGCAGGGGACGAGCGAGCAGTACTTC. Translation gives CASSLQGTSEQYF.

This clone was found once. This chain joins TRBV19 and TRBJ2-7; possibly TRBD1 or TRBD2 for D (5 bases each). Germline V lookup: CDR1 LNHDA, CDR2 SQIVND (reference sequence). Trimming took off 4 bases at V and 0 bases at J, with 13 bases between the two ends. CDR3 length equals 15 residues. CDR3 sequence reads: CASSTIGTDSYEQYF. The CDR3 region has the DNA TGTGCCAGTAGTACGATCGGGACGGACTCCTACGAGCAGTACTTC.

The J gene is TRBJ1-2, the V gene TRBV28; 8 bases agree with TRBD1. Losses at the gene ends were 11 bases for V and 4 bases for J; bases not matched to a gene: 18. There are 16 residues in the CDR3. Germline lookup yields CDR1 MDHEN and CDR2 SYDVKM. The CDR3 sequence is CASLTGAKDGLYGYTF. CDR3 DNA sequence: TGTGCCTCTTTGACAGGGGCAAAGGACGGGCTCTATGGCTACACCTTC.

V and J are TRBV9 and TRBJ1-2; D gene unclear. Germline V gene sequence: CDR1 SGDLS, CDR2 YYNGEE. This CDR3 is built from 15 residues. Trimming took 4 bases from V and 0 from J, leaving 13 bases between them. The CDR3 sequence is CASSHDIGANYGYTF. The DNA of the CDR3 is TGTGCCAGCAGCCATGACATCGGAGCTAACTATGGCTACACCTTC.

This clone was counted a single time. V gene TRBV7-2 combines with J gene TRBJ2-3; D gene unclear. The CDR3 runs to 11 residues. In germline, CDR1 is SGHTA, CDR2 FQGNSA. V shed 4 bases and J shed 5 bases, with 4 bases lying between them. The CDR3 is CASSSRDTQYF. The CDR3 nucleotides are TGTGCCAGCAGCTCCCGAGATACGCAGTATTTT.

This clone was counted once. The rearrangement uses TRBV18 and TRBJ1-5, with unresolved D. V was trimmed by 3 bases and J by 3 bases, leaving 6 bases between them. The CDR3 is 13 residues long. Per the germline V gene, CDR1 is KGHSH and CDR2 is LQKENI. The CDR3 protein is CASSPSHNQPQHF. CDR3 nucleotide sequence: TGTGCCAGCTCACCGTCGCACAATCAGCCCCAGCATTTT.

This clone was seen just once. The chain has TRBV21-1 and TRBJ1-1. TRBV21-1 is a pseudogene segment. This CDR3 has 17 amino acids. This CDR3 is CASSKVLIGELNTEAFF. Written as DNA, the CDR3 is TGTGCCAGCAGCAAAGTTTTAATCGGGGAATTGAACACTGAAGCTTTCTTT.

This chain joins TRBV11-3 and TRBJ2-3, with D unresolved. Trimming pared 4 bases from V and 1 base from J, leaving 9 bases between. The CDR3 consists of 14 residues. Germline-derived CDR1 and CDR2 are SGHNT and YENEEA. The CDR3 loop reads CASSSRPRTDTQYF. The CDR3 region has the DNA TGTGCCAGCAGCTCACGGCCCCGCACAGATACGCAGTATTTT. The complete variable domain, with remaining parts taken from reference TRBV11-3 and TRBJ2-3, reads EAGVVQSPRYKIIEKKQPVAFWCNPISGHNTLYWYLQNLGQGPELLIRYENEEAVDDSQLPKDRFSAERLKGVDSTLKIQPAELGDSAVYLCASSSRPRTDTQYFGPGTRLTVL.

The chain combines TRBV4-1 with TRBJ2-7; D could derive from TRBD1 or TRBD2 (6 bases each). Trimming removed 0 bases at V and 4 bases at J, with 19 bases between. This CDR3 is built from 17 residues. Germline CDR1 and CDR2: MGHRA and YSYEKL. This CDR3 is CASSQDEVRGLKYEQYF. Here the CDR3 DNA reads TGCGCCAGCAGCCAAGATGAGGTCAGGGGACTCAAATACGAGCAGTACTTC.

This chain links TRBV28 with TRBJ1-1; TRBD1 agrees at 7 bases. Germline CDR1 MDHEN, CDR2 SYDVKM. After removal of 5 bases from V and 11 bases from J, the junction contained 2 bases not matched to a gene. The CDR3 is 10 residues long. The CDR3 spells CASSGTEAFF. For the CDR3, the DNA is TGTGCCAGCAGTGGGACAGAGGCTTTCTTT.

The rearrangement links TRBV27 to TRBJ2-6; maybe TRBD2 (5 bases). The CDR3 consists of 18 residues. Germline V gives CDR1 MNHEY, CDR2 SMNVEV (reference sequence). Trimming left V 3 bases short and J 0 bases short, with 15 bases between. This CDR3 is CASSFEGDANSGANVLTF. CDR3 nucleotide sequence: TGTGCCAGCAGTTTTGAGGGAGACGCCAACTCTGGGGCCAACGTCCTGACTTTC.

This sequence joins TRBV19 and TRBJ1-6; maybe TRBD1 (6 bases). The length of the CDR3 is 16 residues. The germline V gene has CDR1 LNHDA and CDR2 SQIVND (reference sequence). Trimming shortened V by 5 bases and J by 7 bases, and 18 bases separated the two germline ends. This CDR3 reads CASSSPPGEWNSPLHF. CDR3 in DNA: TGTGCCAGTAGTTCCCCCCCAGGGGAGTGGAATTCACCCCTCCACTTT.